Shown below are 19 T cell receptor beta chains from a single sample sequenced in a study of CD8 T cells in Susac syndrome. RNA amounts of 0.5 to 1 ug underwent reverse transcription with random hexamers. TCRdb re-derived calls from the immunoSEQ multiplex PCR reads in MiXCR, one entry per CDR3 protein. The data hold around 69,000 distinct CDR3 sequences, with 96% observed a single time. The sequenced material came from CD4+ T cells from PBMCs. These TCRs come from a human donor with multiple sclerosis.

V gene TRBV20-1 combines with J gene TRBJ1-5, with unresolved D. This CDR3 contains 17 residues. Trimming left V 6 bases short and J 1 base short, with 22 bases between. Germline V gene lookup returns CDR1 DFQATT and CDR2 SNEGSKA (reference sequence). Here the CDR3 DNA reads TGCAGTGCCATGCGTGCCGGTCGGGCCAGGAGCAATCAGCCCCAGCATTTT. Its translation: CSAMRAGRARSNQPQHF.

The chain links TRBV5-1 to TRBJ2-6; D is unresolved. V shed 4 bases and J shed 2 bases, with 10 bases lying between them. This CDR3 is 15 amino acids long. The germline gives CDR1 SGHRS, CDR2 YFSETQ. In DNA form, the CDR3 reads TGCGCCAGCAGCGGCAGAGACACTGGGGCCAACGTCCTGACTTTC. Translating it yields CASSGRDTGANVLTF.

This clonotype showed up just a few times. The CDR3 is CAWRLTSGGHYEQYF. CDR3 nucleotide sequence: TGTGCCTGGAGGTTGACTAGCGGGGGGCACTACGAGCAGTACTTC. The chain carries TRBV30 and TRBJ2-7, with 13 positions matching TRBD2. Germline values: CDR1 GTSNPN, CDR2 SVGIG (reference sequence). CDR3 length: 15 residues. V lost 3 bases to trimming and J lost 3 bases; unmatched junction nucleotides: 5. Looking up the rest from reference TRBV30 and TRBJ2-7 gives the full variable domain: SQTIHQWPATLVQPVGSPLSLECTVEGTSNPNLYWYRQAAGRGLQLLFYSVGIGQISSEVPQNLSASRPQDRQFILSSKKLLLSDSGFYLCAWRLTSGGHYEQYFGPGTRLTVT.

The CDR3 coding sequence is TGCAGTGCTAGGGGAGATAAAGAGACCCAGTACTTC. This gives the protein CSARGDKETQYF. V is TRBV20-1 and J is TRBJ2-5; D is perhaps TRBD2 (5 bases). V was shortened by 3 bases and J by 3 bases, with 8 bases between the two germline ends. CDR3 length: 12 amino acids. The germline gives CDR1 DFQATT, CDR2 SNEGSKA (reference sequence).

The chain has TRBV5-1 and TRBJ2-7; 10 bases are a match to TRBD2. The J segment lost 2 bases and the V segment lost 2 bases, leaving 7 bases of the junction unmatched. The CDR3 length is 16 residues. Germline V CDR1 and CDR2: SGHRS, YFSETQ. The CDR3 sequence is CASSFSWSGGAYEQYF. DNA for the CDR3: TGCGCCAGCAGCTTTTCGTGGAGCGGGGGGGCCTACGAGCAGTACTTC.

Concerning this clonotype: At one boundary the junction diverges from the germline segment, which might be a read error. V usage is TRBV7-2 and J usage is TRBJ2-6; D is ambiguous. The CDR3 is 15 amino acids. Germline CDR1 is SGHTA and CDR2 is FQGNSA. The CDR3 bases are TGTGCCAGCAGCCTAGACGGGCCTGGGGTCAACGTCCTGACTTTC. It specifies CASSLDGPGVNVLTF.

The chain employs TRBV12-3 or TRBV12-4 and TRBJ2-1, with a tentative D call TRBD1 (6 bases). Trimming removed 1 base from V and 4 bases from J, with 11 bases in between. The length of the CDR3 is 15 residues. CDR3 protein: CASSLGQGFYNEQFF. The CDR3 nucleotides read TGTGCCAGCAGTTTAGGGCAGGGGTTTTACAATGAGCAGTTCTTC.

The chain employs TRBV5-6 and TRBJ1-5; a weak D match, TRBD1 (5 bases). V was pared by 3 bases and J by 3 bases, with 10 bases between. This CDR3 comprises 14 residues. The V gene's germline CDR1 is SGHDT and CDR2 YYEEEE. CDR3 sequence (DNA): TGTGCCAGCAGCTCACGACAGAACAATCAGCCCCAGCATTTT. Translating gives CASSSRQNNQPQHF. Filled out from reference TRBV5-6 and TRBJ1-5, the complete variable domain reads DAGVTQSPTHLIKTRGQQVTLRCSPKSGHDTVSWYQQALGQGPQFIFQYYEEEERQRGNFPDRFSGHQFPNYSSELNVNALLLGDSALYLCASSSRQNNQPQHFGDGTRLSIL.

The chain employs TRBV5-6 and TRBJ1-4, with D hard to call. Deletions cut 1 base from V and 0 bases from J, with 10 bases between. Germline V gives CDR1 SGHDT, CDR2 YYEEEE. The CDR3 contains 16 residues. Written as DNA, the CDR3 is TGTGCCAGCAGCTTGCATGGCAGCACAACTAATGAAAAACTGTTTTTT. Translated, it gives CASSLHGSTTNEKLFF.

This clonotype was seen only once. The J gene is TRBJ1-1, the V gene TRBV20-1; no firm D call. Looked up from germline, CDR1 is DFQATT and CDR2 is SNEGSKA (reference sequence). V was cut by 3 bases and J by 1 base, with 6 bases left in between. This CDR3 comprises 12 residues. The CDR3 DNA follows: TGCAGTGCTAGTGGAGGGAACACTGAAGCTTTCTTT. Its translation: CSASGGNTEAFF.

The gene calls are TRBV12-3 or TRBV12-4 and TRBJ2-7, with D perhaps matching TRBD1 (6 bases). V lost 0 bases and J 7 bases, leaving 19 bases between the germline ends. This CDR3 region has 16 residues. The CDR3 is CASSLASFWGLREQYF. Written as DNA, the CDR3 is TGTGCCAGCAGTTTAGCATCATTTTGGGGGCTGCGGGAGCAGTACTTC.

The CDR3 is CASSVGTSTGNTIYF. The CDR3 DNA is TGTGCCAGCAGCGTAGGGACGTCAACCGGGAACACCATATATTTT. This sequence joins TRBV7-2 and TRBJ1-3; the D gene is possibly TRBD1 (5 bases). CDR3 length: 15 residues. The germline V gene has CDR1 SGHTA and CDR2 FQGNSA. Trimming left V 5 bases short and J 7 bases short, with 18 bases between.

The chain couples TRBV20-1 to TRBJ2-7; 7 nucleotides agree with TRBD1. V shed 1 base and J 6 bases; nucleotides not matched to a gene: 12. The germline V gene has CDR1 DFQATT and CDR2 SNEGSKA (reference sequence). This CDR3 comprises 15 residues. The CDR3 sequence is CSARVVGTVSAEQYF. CDR3 bases: TGCAGTGCTAGAGTTGTGGGGACAGTGTCTGCCGAGCAGTACTTC.

The chain joins TRBV5-1 to TRBJ2-5, with D possibly matching TRBD2 (5 bases). The CDR3 has 13 amino acids. CDR1 is SGHRS and CDR2 is YFSETQ in the germline V gene. V lost 4 bases, J lost 0 bases, and 7 bases lay in between. The CDR3 sequence is CASSRTYQETQYF. CDR3 DNA sequence: TGCGCCAGCAGCCGGACTTACCAAGAGACCCAGTACTTC.

This clonotype was observed a single time. V gene TRBV29-1 combines with J gene TRBJ1-5, with TRBD1 as a possible D gene (6 bases). The CDR3 is 12 amino acids. CDR1 is SQVTM and CDR2 is ANQGSEA in the germline V gene. V shed 4 bases and J shed 7 bases, with 11 bases lying between them. The CDR3 reads CSVGGGQQPQHF. The DNA of the CDR3 is TGCAGCGTTGGCGGGGGGCAACAGCCCCAGCATTTT.

The rearrangement joins TRBV5-1 to TRBJ2-1; D ambiguous. Trimming removed 0 bases at V and 0 bases at J, with 10 bases between. Germline CDR1 SGHRS, CDR2 YFSETQ. CDR3 length equals 16 residues. For the CDR3, the DNA is TGCGCCAGCAGCTTGGATCCGATGAGCTCCTACAATGAGCAGTTCTTC. Translating gives CASSLDPMSSYNEQFF.

The chain links TRBV19 to TRBJ1-1; 11 bases are shared with TRBD1. This CDR3 region has 13 residues. Germline V gene data show CDR1 as LNHDA and CDR2 as SQIVND (reference sequence). Trimming at V came to 5 bases and at J to 10 bases, leaving 6 bases not matched to a gene. DNA of the CDR3: TGTGCCAGTAGTCCTGGGACAGGGGGAATAGCTTTCTTT. Translation: CASSPGTGGIAFF.

The genes are TRBV4-3 and TRBJ1-5; D remains unclear. The germline V gene has CDR1 LGHNA and CDR2 YSLEER. The CDR3 length is 14 residues. V was trimmed by 4 bases and J by 3 bases, leaving 10 bases between them. CDR3 nucleotide sequence: TGCGCCAGCAGCCCCGGGAGTAACAATCAGCCCCAGCATTTT. Its protein product is CASSPGSNNQPQHF.

The chain is built from TRBV2 and TRBJ2-3, with 10 bases lining up with TRBD2. CDR1 and CDR2 from the germline V gene are SNHLY and FYNNEI. The CDR3 loop spans 13 amino acids. The CDR3 region has the DNA TGTGGAATAGCGGGGGGCCTCCGAGATACGCAGTATTTT. Translating gives CGIAGGLRDTQYF.